Below are 20 T cell receptor beta chains sequenced from a single sample in a study of T cells in Graves' hyperthyroidism and ophthalmopathy. The TCR beta CDR3 regions underwent amplification using RNA transcripts as the source. First-round RT-PCR with HTBI primers amplified the TCR CDR3 region. Using its own MiXCR run on the multiplex PCR reads, TCRdb lists one record per CDR3 protein. The table lists fewer than 750,000 distinct CDR3 sequences, roughly 14% of them singletons, with around 4% in the top ten. The sample was blood. The source of these receptors is a woman in her forties with Graves' ophthalmopathy.

This clonotype has at least ten counts. The V and J genes are TRBV12-3 or TRBV12-4 and TRBJ1-2; D remains unclear. The CDR3 extends over 12 amino acids. With 3 bases removed from V and 7 bases from J, the gap between germline ends came to 9 bases. This chain's CDR3 is CASSFGRGGYTF. DNA of the CDR3: TGTGCCAGCAGTTTCGGACGAGGTGGCTACACCTTC.

This clonotype was counted at least ten times. V and J are TRBV20-1 and TRBJ1-2; D is unclear. Deletions cut 6 bases from V and 0 bases from J, with 17 bases between. CDR3 length equals 15 residues. Germline assignment: CDR1 DFQATT and CDR2 SNEGSKA (reference sequence). This CDR3 is CSAHRPGVSNYGYTF. DNA for the CDR3: TGCAGTGCACACCGACCGGGAGTTTCTAACTATGGCTACACCTTC.

This clonotype was detected only a few times. V usage is TRBV7-2 and J usage is TRBJ1-6; no firm D call. The CDR3 runs 14 residues. From germline, CDR1 is SGHTA and CDR2 FQGNSA. V lost 5 bases and J 10 bases, leaving 15 bases between the germline ends. Here the CDR3 DNA reads TGTGCCAGCAGCCGTCAGGTATCCGGATCACCCCTCCACTTT. Residues: CASSRQVSGSPLHF.

This clonotype was seen many times. DNA for the CDR3: TGTGCCAGTAGTATGGGTGTATACAGGGGTAACTATGGCTACACCTTC. Translating it yields CASSMGVYRGNYGYTF. The chain joins TRBV19 to TRBJ1-2; 7 positions agree with TRBD1. V trimming: 3 bases; J trimming: 1 base; junction bases outside the gene matches: 8. Germline V gene sequence: CDR1 LNHDA, CDR2 SQIVND (reference sequence). The CDR3 is made up of 16 amino acids.

In this sample, this clonotype turned up many times. The chain combines TRBV9 with TRBJ2-7, with D uncertain. Trimming cost V 0 bases and J 6 bases, with 7 bases left between them. Germline CDR1 and CDR2: SGDLS and YYNGEE. This CDR3 contains 12 residues. CDR3 DNA sequence: TGTGCCAGCAGCGTAGGGGGAACCGAGCAGTACTTC. This gives the protein CASSVGGTEQYF.

Many counts were recorded for this clonotype. J is TRBJ2-7 and V is TRBV6-2 or TRBV6-3, with D possibly matching TRBD2 (6 bases). The CDR3 totals 15 residues. CDR1 and CDR2 from the germline V gene are MNHEY and SVGEGT. The ends were cut back, 0 bases at V and 2 bases at J, with 11 bases in the middle. The chain's CDR3 is CASSYSSGLTYEQYF. The CDR3 DNA sequence: TGTGCCAGCAGTTACTCGTCGGGACTCACCTACGAGCAGTACTTC.

The chain joins TRBV11-1 to TRBJ2-2; 7 positions agree with TRBD1. Germline CDR1 SGHAT, CDR2 FQDESV (reference sequence). The CDR3 has 16 amino acids. V lost 5 bases to trimming and J lost 3 bases; unmatched junction nucleotides: 9. CDR3 region: CASSPRGQIYTGELFF. DNA for the CDR3: TGTGCCAGCAGCCCCAGGGGACAGATTTACACCGGGGAGCTGTTTTTT.

This clonotype has ten or more counts. The rearrangement joins TRBV7-6 to TRBJ1-5; D might be TRBD1 (5 bases). This CDR3 is built from 13 residues. The V gene's germline CDR1 is SGHVS and CDR2 FNYEAQ. Deletions cut 5 bases from V and 7 bases from J, with 12 bases between. The CDR3 reads CASSAGAGQPQHF. In DNA, the CDR3 is TGTGCCAGCAGCGCCGGGGCCGGCCAGCCCCAGCATTTT.

This clonotype was found many times. The gene calls are TRBV9 and TRBJ2-5; perhaps TRBD2 as D (5 bases). V was cut by 3 bases and J by 3 bases, with 15 bases left in between. The germline V gene encodes CDR1 SGDLS and CDR2 YYNGEE. CDR3 size: 15 residues. CDR3 DNA sequence: TGTGCCAGCAGCGGACGGTCCTCGCGGGAAGAGACCCAGTACTTC. This translates into CASSGRSSREETQYF.

The V and J genes are TRBV4-1 and TRBJ2-2; 9 bases agree with TRBD2. Germline CDR1 is MGHRA and CDR2 is YSYEKL. This CDR3 region has 17 residues. The V segment lost 1 base and the J segment 4 bases; nucleotides outside the gene matches: 7. CDR3 DNA: TGCGCCAGCAGCCAAGGTGGAGCGGGAGGTTCCACCGGGGAGCTGTTTTTT. This gives the protein CASSQGGAGGSTGELFF.

In this sample, this clonotype turned up many times. The rearrangement joins TRBV20-1 to TRBJ2-2; TRBD2 agrees at 12 bases. V was clipped by 3 bases and J by 5 bases; unmatched bases: 7. The CDR3 is 16 residues long. Germline loops: CDR1 DFQATT, CDR2 SNEGSKA (reference sequence). The CDR3 protein is CSASYLLAGGTGELFF. CDR3 nucleotides: TGCAGTGCTAGTTATTTACTAGCGGGAGGTACCGGGGAGCTGTTTTTT.

This clonotype was found a few times. V is TRBV29-1 and J is TRBJ2-2; D might be TRBD1 (5 bases). Trimming left V 2 bases short and J 2 bases short, with 6 bases between. There are 13 residues in the CDR3. In germline, CDR1 is SQVTM, CDR2 ANQGSEA. In DNA, the CDR3 is TGCAGCGTTGAAACAGGAAACACCGGGGAGCTGTTTTTT. This sequence encodes CSVETGNTGELFF.

This clonotype showed up many times. This chain connects TRBV20-1 to TRBJ1-6; TRBD1 matches at 7 bases. This CDR3 region has 15 residues. V lost 2 bases, J lost 7 bases, and 8 bases stayed unmatched. Germline CDR1 reads DFQATT; CDR2 reads SNEGSKA (reference sequence). The CDR3 DNA is TGCAGTGCTAGACTTACCGGGACAGAAAATTCACCCCTCCACTTT. Its protein product is CSARLTGTENSPLHF.

This clonotype was recorded at least ten times. The genes are TRBV6-1 and TRBJ1-5; possible D gene TRBD1, 5 bases. The germline V gene encodes CDR1 MNHNS and CDR2 SASEGT. The CDR3 runs 15 residues. Trimming took 4 bases from V and 3 from J, leaving 13 bases between them. CDR3 sequence reads: CASSVPRQPNQPQHF. As DNA, the CDR3 is TGTGCCAGCAGTGTACCTAGACAGCCCAATCAGCCCCAGCATTTT.

Many counts were recorded for this clonotype. The V and J genes are TRBV20-1 and TRBJ1-5, with D uncertain. Trimming took 0 bases from V and 8 from J, leaving 8 bases between them. The V gene's germline CDR1 is DFQATT and CDR2 SNEGSKA (reference sequence). This CDR3 has 12 amino acids. CDR3 nucleotides: TGCAGTGCTAGAGATGGCACCAAGCCCCAGCATTTT. Its protein is CSARDGTKPQHF.

In its sample, this clonotype was seen many times. The gene calls are TRBV7-8 and TRBJ2-5, with 8 bases aligning to TRBD2. V gave up 5 bases and J gave up 4 bases; unmatched junction bases: 9. The CDR3 is 15 residues long. Germline V gives CDR1 SGHVS, CDR2 FQNEAQ. The CDR3: CASSQGLALRETQYF. CDR3 DNA sequence: TGTGCCAGCAGCCAAGGACTAGCCCTTCGAGAGACCCAGTACTTC.

V is TRBV7-8 and J is TRBJ1-4; no clear D gene. Germline CDR1 SGHVS, CDR2 FQNEAQ. V was trimmed by 5 bases and J by 0 bases, leaving 7 bases between them. The CDR3 loop spans 14 amino acids. The CDR3 region is CASSPTPTNEKLFF. The CDR3 bases are TGTGCCAGCAGCCCGACCCCAACTAATGAAAAACTGTTTTTT.

The sample holds many counts of this clonotype. This may stem from a read error, because a much larger clone lies one nucleotide away. J is TRBJ2-7 and V is TRBV20-1; no definite D call. CDR1 is DFQATT and CDR2 is SNEGSKA in the germline V gene (reference sequence). The V end was cut by 3 bases, the J end by 3 bases, with 6 bases between. The CDR3 sequence is 11 residues long. The CDR3 DNA follows: TGCAGTGCTAGCCCCGACTACGAGCAGTACTTC. Protein sequence: CSASPDYEQYF.

In this sample, this clonotype turned up many times. A junction end diverges from the germline sequence, so it may reflect a read error. This chain connects TRBV12-3 or TRBV12-4 to TRBJ2-1, with no clear D. The CDR3 extends over 14 amino acids. The CDR3 loop is CSSSQVTDRDEQFF. The CDR3 DNA sequence: TGTTCCAGCAGCCAGGTCACGGATAGGGATGAGCAGTTCTTC.

The V gene is TRBV20-1, the J gene TRBJ2-7, with 10 bases matching TRBD2. Trimming removed 1 base from V and 5 bases from J; junction bases left unmatched: 8. CDR3 size: 15 residues. Germline CDR1 DFQATT, CDR2 SNEGSKA (reference sequence). The CDR3, as DNA: TGCAGTGCTAGAGCAGCGGGAGGGCCGATGGACGAGCAGTACTTC. Translated: CSARAAGGPMDEQYF.